This TCR beta chain came from a study of T-cell memory formation after mild COVID-19. Study-wide context: Clustering of TCRs was largely donor specific. Study-wide points: Contracting clones from day 15 to 85 had balanced CD4/CD8; later expanders favoured CD4+. CD4+ contracting clones lay mainly in CM and EM, CD8+ ones in EMRA. Cross-reactive memory seemingly joined, as some responding clones were found in pre-infection memory.

This clonotype appeared a few times. The antigen is not known. MiXCR, run by TCRdb on the 5' RACE reads, gives a single entry per CDR3 protein. The repertoire has nearly 350,000 distinct CDR3 sequences, 13% of them found once; the top ten carry about a fifth. Trimming left V 3 bases short and J 9 bases short, with 12 bases between. The CDR3 is 13 amino acids. Germline lookup yields CDR1 LGHDT and CDR2 YNNKEL (reference sequence). This sequence was found in a man aged 18 to 30 who had mild COVID-19 (a few samples of this study predate the infection). Cell type and time point are not known. Sequencing was performed on PBMCs or a T cell subset sorted from them (not recorded which). This chain links TRBV3-1 with TRBJ2-1; the D is unclear. The CDR3 region is CASSQARLTEQFF. The CDR3 nucleotides are TGTGCCAGCAGCCAGGCGCGCCTAACTGAGCAGTTCTTC.